This entry features one T cell receptor (beta chain) sequence. The sample belongs to a study of blood T cell repertoires in COVID-19. The CDR3 loop spans 15 amino acids. V trimming: 4 bases; J trimming: 2 bases; junction bases outside the gene matches: 3. In germline, CDR1 is SGHVS, CDR2 FQNEAQ. Generated by immunoSEQ multiplex PCR, the TCRdb table keeps only in-frame clones and is missing some. The sample yields some 150,000 clones, about 86% seen once. Source material: peripheral blood. The chain carries TRBV7-8 and TRBJ2-7; TRBD1 matches at 12 bases. This receptor was obtained from a woman aged 60 to 75 with acute or convalescent COVID-19. The CDR3 spells CASSSGQGAPYEQYF. CDR3 bases: TGTGCCAGCAGCTCGGGACAGGGGGCCCCCTACGAGCAGTACTTC.